This T cell receptor (beta chain) appears in the sequencing data of a study of molecular identifiers for immune sequencing clone quantification. Study outcomes and limitations: The sizes of highly expanded clones could be underestimated when identical TCR molecules share a barcode.

With 10%, 30% or 50% of RNA, about 20,000 to 1,100,000 naive CD8 T cells were sequenced. Germline CDR1 reads MNHEY; CDR2 reads SMNVEV (reference sequence). V gave up 9 bases and J gave up 4 bases, with 16 bases separating them. The CDR3 covers 13 residues. This clonotype was seen at least ten times. Its antigen is not known. The authors built bulk TCR libraries by previously described methods with listed TCR primers. One entry per CDR3 protein, called by TCRdb with MiXCR from the PCR reads. The data show fewer than 75,000 distinct CDR3 sequences, about a sixth seen once. The chain employs TRBV27 and TRBJ2-7; D may correspond to TRBD1 or TRBD2 (5 bases each). The sequence derives from a human donor in good health. Some libraries in this study had Jurkat cell RNA spiked in. Source material: naive CD8+ T cells from blood, with Jurkat cell RNA spiked in. Specified subset: FACS-sorted CD8+CD4-CCR7+CD45RA+ naive T cells. In DNA, the CDR3 is TGTGCCAGTAGCCAGGGAGCAAGATACGAGCAGTACTTC. It yields the protein CASSQGARYEQYF.